These 14 T cell receptor beta chains were sequenced from one sample in a study of T cells in localized non-small cell lung cancer. Profiling relied on immunoSEQ multiplex PCR, and the TCRdb table lists in-frame clones only, not all of them. The table lists about 76,000 clones, roughly 80% of them singletons. Material: peripheral blood, obtained before any cancer treatment. Every receptor here comes from a female donor aged 60 or older with stage I lung adenocarcinoma.

The chain joins TRBV5-5 to TRBJ1-5; TRBD1 might be the D (6 bases). Germline CDR1 and CDR2: SGHKS and YYEKEE (reference sequence). This CDR3 is 15 amino acids long. Trimming shortened V by 1 base and J by 3 bases, and 11 bases separated the two germline ends. The DNA of the CDR3 is TGTGCCAGCAGCTTGATCGGGGACAACAATCAGCCCCAGCATTTT. Its translation: CASSLIGDNNQPQHF.

This clone has just a few counts. The gene calls are TRBV7-9 and TRBJ2-5; tentatively, D is TRBD2 (7 bases). The CDR3 runs to 15 residues. V lost 2 bases and J lost 5, with 15 bases in between. Per the germline V gene, CDR1 is SEHNR and CDR2 is FQNEAQ (reference sequence). Written as DNA, the CDR3 is TGTGCCAGCAGCTTAATATCGGGGGGCGCGGAGACCCAGTACTTC. Translation gives CASSLISGGAETQYF.

This clone was picked up one time. One end of the junction varies from germline; a read error may be responsible. The V and J genes are TRBV7-8 and TRBJ2-7; TRBD1 might be the D (6 bases). CDR1 is SGHVS and CDR2 is FQNEAQ in the germline V gene. The CDR3 spans 17 residues. Here the CDR3 reads CASNLEGSWGHPYEQYF. CDR3 DNA sequence: TGTGCCAGCAACTTAGAAGGGTCTTGGGGACATCCCTACGAGCAGTACTTC.

The J gene is TRBJ2-6, the V gene TRBV15; TRBD1 matches at 10 bases. The trim removed 0 bases at V and 2 bases at J, leaving 7 bases unmatched. CDR1 and CDR2 from the germline V gene are LNHNV and YYDKDF (reference sequence). The CDR3 length is 19 residues. CDR3 sequence reads: CATSRERGQGIAGANVLTF. The DNA of the CDR3 is TGTGCCACCAGCAGAGAAAGGGGACAGGGGATCGCTGGGGCCAACGTCCTGACTTTC.

The chain is built from TRBV28 and TRBJ1-1; D is ambiguous. V lost 3 bases to trimming and J lost 5 bases, with 19 bases between them. Germline CDR1 is MDHEN and CDR2 is SYDVKM. The CDR3 has 16 residues. Here the CDR3 DNA reads TGTGCCAGCAGTTTTTTAACAAGTACTAGAATGACTGAAGCTTTCTTT. Protein: CASSFLTSTRMTEAFF.

This clone was observed once. The rearrangement joins TRBV5-1 to TRBJ2-2; the match to TRBD1 covers 9 bases. Per germline, CDR1 SGHRS and CDR2 YFSETQ. The CDR3 is 15 residues long. Losses at the gene ends were 0 bases for V and 5 bases for J; bases not matched to a gene: 2. For the CDR3, the DNA is TGCGCCAGCAGCTTGGGACAGGGGGAGACCGGGGAGCTGTTTTTT. It yields the protein CASSLGQGETGELFF. The complete variable domain, with remaining parts taken from reference TRBV5-1 and TRBJ2-2, reads KAGVTQTPRYLIKTRGQQVTLSCSPISGHRSVSWYQQTPGQGLQFLFEYFSETQRNKGNFPGRFSGRQFSNSRSEMNVSTLELGDSALYLCASSLGQGETGELFFGEGSRLTVL.

Here the CDR3 reads CASSLSGSQSYNEQFF. CDR3 DNA: TGTGCCAGCAGCTTATCGGGGAGCCAGTCCTACAATGAGCAGTTCTTC. This sequence joins TRBV7-3 and TRBJ2-1; TRBD2 might be the D (5 bases). Germline V gene sequence: CDR1 SGHTA, CDR2 FQGTGA. This CDR3 comprises 16 residues. The V gene lost 2 bases and the J gene lost 1 base, with 12 bases spanning the gap. Supplemented by reference TRBV7-3 and TRBJ2-1, the full variable domain reads GAGVSQTPSNKVTEKGKYVELRCDPISGHTALYWYRQSLGQGPEFLIYFQGTGAADDSGLPNDRFFAVRPEGSVSTLKIQRTERGDSAVYLCASSLSGSQSYNEQFFGPGTRLTVL.

This chain connects TRBV7-8 to TRBJ2-5; 8 positions agree with TRBD1. The J call could be wrong; TRBJ2-7 is a better fit for the DNA end. This CDR3 has 16 amino acids. CDR1 and CDR2 from the germline V gene are SGHVS and FQNEAQ. CDR3 protein: CASSPGGRRSSYEQYF. The CDR3 DNA reads as TGTGCCAGCAGCCCAGGGGGCAGAAGAAGCTCCTACGAGCAGTACTTC.

The count of this clone is one. V usage is TRBV14 and J usage is TRBJ1-2; D is uncertain. V lost 1 base and J 8 bases, leaving 17 bases between the germline ends. CDR3 size: 15 residues. Germline V CDR1 and CDR2: SGHDN, FVKESK. Here the CDR3 reads CASSQGRLQLMGYTF. Written as DNA, the CDR3 is TGTGCCAGCAGCCAAGGAAGACTCCAACTTATGGGCTACACCTTC.

The chain carries TRBV19 and TRBJ2-3, with 11 bases lining up with TRBD1. The CDR3 has 16 residues. Germline values: CDR1 LNHDA, CDR2 SQIVND (reference sequence). J lost 4 bases, V lost 5 bases, and 8 bases had no gene match. The CDR3 coding sequence is TGTGCCAGTAGTTATTCCGGGACAGGGGGAGCAGATACGCAGTATTTT. Protein sequence: CASSYSGTGGADTQYF.

This chain connects TRBV5-1 to TRBJ1-6; a possible D gene is TRBD1 (6 bases). Germline V CDR1 and CDR2: SGHRS, YFSETQ. The CDR3 sequence is 14 residues long. Trimming took 1 base from V and 11 from J, leaving 13 bases between them. The CDR3: CASSLRQGFPPLHF. Here the CDR3 DNA reads TGCGCCAGCAGCTTGAGGCAGGGGTTTCCACCCCTCCACTTT.

V and J are TRBV5-4 and TRBJ2-3; D is perhaps TRBD2 (5 bases). Germline CDR1 is SGHNT and CDR2 is YYREEE (reference sequence). V lost 2 bases and J 2 bases, leaving 9 bases between the germline ends. The CDR3 consists of 14 residues. The CDR3 sequence is CASSFAGVTDTQYF. CDR3 nucleotides: TGTGCCAGCAGCTTTGCCGGGGTCACAGATACGCAGTATTTT.

V is TRBV7-6 and J is TRBJ2-1, with no clear D. Trimming pared 3 bases from V and 0 bases from J, leaving 18 bases between. CDR1 and CDR2 from the germline V gene are SGHVS and FNYEAQ. This CDR3 contains 18 residues. The CDR3 spells CASSFGPYREDSYNEQFF. DNA for the CDR3: TGTGCCAGCAGCTTCGGCCCGTATAGAGAGGACTCCTACAATGAGCAGTTCTTC.

The sample holds one count of this clone. The chain uses TRBV19 and TRBJ1-4, with no clear D. CDR1 and CDR2 from the germline V gene are LNHDA and SQIVND (reference sequence). The V gene lost 5 bases and the J gene lost 7 bases, with 17 bases spanning the gap. The CDR3 is 15 amino acids. This CDR3 reads CASSPLDWVSEKLFF. In DNA form, the CDR3 reads TGTGCCAGTAGTCCCCTTGATTGGGTCTCTGAAAAACTGTTTTTT.